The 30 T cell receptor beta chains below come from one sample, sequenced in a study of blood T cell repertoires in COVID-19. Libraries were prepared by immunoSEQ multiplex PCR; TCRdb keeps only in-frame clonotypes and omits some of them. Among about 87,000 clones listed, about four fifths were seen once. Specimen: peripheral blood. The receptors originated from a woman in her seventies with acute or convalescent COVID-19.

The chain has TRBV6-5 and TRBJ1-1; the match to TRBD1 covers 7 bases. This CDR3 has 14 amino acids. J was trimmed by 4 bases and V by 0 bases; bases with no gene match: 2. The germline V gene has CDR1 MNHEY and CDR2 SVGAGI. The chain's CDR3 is CASSYSDRPTEAFF. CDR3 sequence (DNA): TGTGCCAGCAGTTACTCGGACAGGCCCACTGAAGCTTTCTTT.

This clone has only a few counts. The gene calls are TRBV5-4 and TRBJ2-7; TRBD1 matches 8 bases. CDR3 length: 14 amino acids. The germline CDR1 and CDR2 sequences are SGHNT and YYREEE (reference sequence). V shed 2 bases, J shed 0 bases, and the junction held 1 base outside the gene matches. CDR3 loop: CASSFQGASYEQYF. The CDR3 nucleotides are TGTGCCAGCAGCTTTCAGGGGGCCTCCTACGAGCAGTACTTC.

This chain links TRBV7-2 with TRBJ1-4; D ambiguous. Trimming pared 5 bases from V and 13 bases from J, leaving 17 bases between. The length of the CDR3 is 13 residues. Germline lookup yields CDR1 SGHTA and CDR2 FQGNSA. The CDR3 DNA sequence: TGTGCCAGCAGCCAAAACGAGGGTCTTTCACTGTTTTTT. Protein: CASSQNEGLSLFF.

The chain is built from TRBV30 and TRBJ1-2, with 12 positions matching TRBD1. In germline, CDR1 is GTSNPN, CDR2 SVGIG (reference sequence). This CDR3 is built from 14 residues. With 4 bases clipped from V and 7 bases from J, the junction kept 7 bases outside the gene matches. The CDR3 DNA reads TGTGCCTGGAACCCCCGGGACAGGGGGCTTGGCTACACCTTC. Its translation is CAWNPRDRGLGYTF. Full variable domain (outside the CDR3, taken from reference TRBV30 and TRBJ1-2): SQTIHQWPATLVQPVGSPLSLECTVEGTSNPNLYWYRQAAGRGLQLLFYSVGIGQISSEVPQNLSASRPQDRQFILSSKKLLLSDSGFYLCAWNPRDRGLGYTFGSGTRLTVV.

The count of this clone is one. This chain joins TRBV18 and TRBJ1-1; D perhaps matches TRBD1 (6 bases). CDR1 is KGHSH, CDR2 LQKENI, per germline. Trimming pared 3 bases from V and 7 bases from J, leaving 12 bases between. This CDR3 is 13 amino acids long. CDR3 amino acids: CASSPSTDSEAFF. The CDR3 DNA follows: TGTGCCAGCTCACCGTCGACGGACAGTGAAGCTTTCTTT.

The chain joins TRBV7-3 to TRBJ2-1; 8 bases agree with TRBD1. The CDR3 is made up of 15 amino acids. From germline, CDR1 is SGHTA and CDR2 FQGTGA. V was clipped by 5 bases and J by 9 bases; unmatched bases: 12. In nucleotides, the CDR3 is TGTGCCAGCAGCCCACAAACGGGACAGGCCACTGAGCAGTTCTTC. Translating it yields CASSPQTGQATEQFF.

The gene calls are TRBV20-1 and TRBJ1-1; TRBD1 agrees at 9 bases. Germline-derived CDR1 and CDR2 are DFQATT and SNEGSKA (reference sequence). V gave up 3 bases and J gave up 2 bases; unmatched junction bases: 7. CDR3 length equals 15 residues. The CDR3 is CSASPLTGGNTEAFF. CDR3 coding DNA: TGCAGTGCTAGTCCCCTGACAGGGGGAAACACTGAAGCTTTCTTT.

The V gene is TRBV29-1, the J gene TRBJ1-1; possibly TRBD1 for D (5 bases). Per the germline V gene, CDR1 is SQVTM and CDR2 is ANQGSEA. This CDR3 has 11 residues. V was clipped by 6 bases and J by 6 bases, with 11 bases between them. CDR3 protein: CSVAGQSEAFF. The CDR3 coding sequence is TGCAGCGTCGCTGGACAATCTGAAGCTTTCTTT.

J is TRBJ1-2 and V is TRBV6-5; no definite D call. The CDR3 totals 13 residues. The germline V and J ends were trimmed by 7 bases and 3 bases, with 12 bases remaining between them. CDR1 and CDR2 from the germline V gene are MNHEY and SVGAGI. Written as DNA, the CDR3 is TGTGCCAGCACCGGCGGGTCGGACTATGGCTACACCTTC. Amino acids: CASTGGSDYGYTF.

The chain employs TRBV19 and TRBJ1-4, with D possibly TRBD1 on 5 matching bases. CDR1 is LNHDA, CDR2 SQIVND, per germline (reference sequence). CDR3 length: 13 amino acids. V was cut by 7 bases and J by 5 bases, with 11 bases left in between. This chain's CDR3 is CASIDSTNEKLFF. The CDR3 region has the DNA TGTGCCAGTATCGACAGCACCAATGAAAAACTGTTTTTT.

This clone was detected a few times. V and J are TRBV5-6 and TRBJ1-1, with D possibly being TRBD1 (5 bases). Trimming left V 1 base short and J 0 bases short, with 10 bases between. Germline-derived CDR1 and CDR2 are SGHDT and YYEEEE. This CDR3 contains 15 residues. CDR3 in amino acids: CASSLIQGLNTEAFF. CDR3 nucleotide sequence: TGTGCCAGCAGCTTGATTCAGGGTCTGAACACTGAAGCTTTCTTT. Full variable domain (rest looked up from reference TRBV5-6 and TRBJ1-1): DAGVTQSPTHLIKTRGQQVTLRCSPKSGHDTVSWYQQALGQGPQFIFQYYEEEERQRGNFPDRFSGHQFPNYSSELNVNALLLGDSALYLCASSLIQGLNTEAFFGQGTRLTVV.

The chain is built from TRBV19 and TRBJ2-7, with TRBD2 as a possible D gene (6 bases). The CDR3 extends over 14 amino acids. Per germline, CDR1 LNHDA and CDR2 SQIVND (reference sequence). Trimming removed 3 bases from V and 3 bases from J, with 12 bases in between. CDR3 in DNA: TGTGCCAGTAGTATGGATACGGGACTCTACGAGCAGTACTTC. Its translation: CASSMDTGLYEQYF.

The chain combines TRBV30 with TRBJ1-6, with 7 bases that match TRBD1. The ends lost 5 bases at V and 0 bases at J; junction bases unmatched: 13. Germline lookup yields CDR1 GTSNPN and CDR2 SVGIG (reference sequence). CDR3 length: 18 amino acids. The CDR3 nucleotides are TGTGCCTGGCACCGCGGACAGGCTGGAAGCTCCTATAATTCACCCCTCCACTTT. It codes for CAWHRGQAGSSYNSPLHF.

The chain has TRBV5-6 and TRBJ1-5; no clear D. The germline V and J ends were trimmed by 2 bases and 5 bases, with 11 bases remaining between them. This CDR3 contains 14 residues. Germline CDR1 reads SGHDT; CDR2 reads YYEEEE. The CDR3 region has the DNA TGTGCCAGCAGCTTAAGATACAGAGATCAGCCCCAGCATTTT. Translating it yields CASSLRYRDQPQHF.

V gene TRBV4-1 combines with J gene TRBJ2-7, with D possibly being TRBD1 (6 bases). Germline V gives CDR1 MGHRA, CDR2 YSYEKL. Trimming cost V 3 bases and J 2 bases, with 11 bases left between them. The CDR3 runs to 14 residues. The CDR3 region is CASSHTTGAYEQYF. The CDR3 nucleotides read TGCGCCAGCAGCCACACGACAGGTGCCTACGAGCAGTACTTC.

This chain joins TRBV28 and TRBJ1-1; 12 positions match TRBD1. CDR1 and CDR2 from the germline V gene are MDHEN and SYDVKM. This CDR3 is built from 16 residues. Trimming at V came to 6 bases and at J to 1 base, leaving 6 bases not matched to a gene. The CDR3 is CASRPGQGASNTEAFF. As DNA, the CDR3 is TGTGCCAGCAGGCCGGGACAGGGGGCGTCGAACACTGAAGCTTTCTTT. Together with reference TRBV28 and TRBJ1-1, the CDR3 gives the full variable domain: DVKVTQSSRYLVKRTGEKVFLECVQDMDHENMFWYRQDPGLGLRLIYFSYDVKMKEKGDIPEGYSVSREKKERFSLILESASTNQTSMYLCASRPGQGASNTEAFFGQGTRLTVV.

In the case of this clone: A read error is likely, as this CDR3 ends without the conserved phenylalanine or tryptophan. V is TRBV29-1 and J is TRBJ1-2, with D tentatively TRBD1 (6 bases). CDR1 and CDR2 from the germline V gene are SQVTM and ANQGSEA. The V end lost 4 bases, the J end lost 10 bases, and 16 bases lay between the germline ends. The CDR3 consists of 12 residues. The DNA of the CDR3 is TGCAGCGTTGGGGGGCAGGGGCGATACTACACCCTC. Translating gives CSVGGQGRYYTL.

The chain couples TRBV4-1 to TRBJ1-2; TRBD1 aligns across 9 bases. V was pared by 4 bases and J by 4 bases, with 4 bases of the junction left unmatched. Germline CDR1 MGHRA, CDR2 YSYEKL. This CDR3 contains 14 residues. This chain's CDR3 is CASSRDRVAYGYTF. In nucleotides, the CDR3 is TGCGCCAGCAGCCGGGACAGGGTCGCCTATGGCTACACCTTC.

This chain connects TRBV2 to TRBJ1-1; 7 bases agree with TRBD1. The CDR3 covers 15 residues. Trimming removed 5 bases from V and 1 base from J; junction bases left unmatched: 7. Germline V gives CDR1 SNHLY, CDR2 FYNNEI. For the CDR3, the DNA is TGTGCCAGCAGTCGGCTTGGGACAGCGAACACTGAAGCTTTCTTT. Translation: CASSRLGTANTEAFF.

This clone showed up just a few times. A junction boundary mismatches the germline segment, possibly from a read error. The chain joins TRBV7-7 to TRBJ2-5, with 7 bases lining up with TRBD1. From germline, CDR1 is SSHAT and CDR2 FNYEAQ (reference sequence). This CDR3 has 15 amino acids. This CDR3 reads CASSRGGSRQETQYF. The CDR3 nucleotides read TGTGCTAGCAGCAGAGGGGGCAGTAGGCAAGAGACCCAGTACTTC.

CDR3 DNA: TGTGCCAGCAGTTTAACAGAGAACTATGGCTACACCTTC. This encodes CASSLTENYGYTF. The chain combines TRBV27 with TRBJ1-2; unclear D gene. The germline CDR1 and CDR2 sequences are MNHEY and SMNVEV (reference sequence). CDR3 length: 13 amino acids. The V and J ends lost 2 bases and 2 bases respectively, with 6 bases between them.

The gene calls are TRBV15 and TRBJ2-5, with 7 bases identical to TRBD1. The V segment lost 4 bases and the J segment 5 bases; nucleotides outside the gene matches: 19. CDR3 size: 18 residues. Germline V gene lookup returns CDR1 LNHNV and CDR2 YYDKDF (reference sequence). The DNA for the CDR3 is TGTGCCACCAGCACCTTTGGTGGGGGAACAGGGGTCCGGGAGACCCAGTACTTC. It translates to CATSTFGGGTGVRETQYF.

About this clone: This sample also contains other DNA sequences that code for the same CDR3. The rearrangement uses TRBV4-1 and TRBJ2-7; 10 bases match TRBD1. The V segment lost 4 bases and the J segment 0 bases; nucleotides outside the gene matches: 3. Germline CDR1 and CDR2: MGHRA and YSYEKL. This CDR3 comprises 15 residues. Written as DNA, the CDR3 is TGCGCCAGCAGCCCGGGACAGGGGCCCTCCTACGAGCAGTACTTC. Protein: CASSPGQGPSYEQYF.

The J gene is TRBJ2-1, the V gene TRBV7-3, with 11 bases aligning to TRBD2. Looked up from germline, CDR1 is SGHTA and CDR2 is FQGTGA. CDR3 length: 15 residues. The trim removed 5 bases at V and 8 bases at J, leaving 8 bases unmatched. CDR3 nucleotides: TGTGCCAGCAGCCCGGGACTAGCGGCCTCCCATGAGCAGTTCTTC. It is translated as CASSPGLAASHEQFF.

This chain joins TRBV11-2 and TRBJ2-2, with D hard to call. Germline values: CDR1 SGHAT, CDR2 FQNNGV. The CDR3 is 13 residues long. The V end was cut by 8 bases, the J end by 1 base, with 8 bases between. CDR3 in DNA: TGTGCCAGCTGCCGGAGGAACACCGGGGAGCTGTTTTTT. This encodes CASCRRNTGELFF. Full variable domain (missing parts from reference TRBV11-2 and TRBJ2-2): EAGVAQSPRYKIIEKRQSVAFWCNPISGHATLYWYQQILGQGPKLLIQFQNNGVVDDSQLPKDRFSAERLKGVDSTLKIQPAKLEDSAVYLCASCRRNTGELFFGEGSRLTVL.

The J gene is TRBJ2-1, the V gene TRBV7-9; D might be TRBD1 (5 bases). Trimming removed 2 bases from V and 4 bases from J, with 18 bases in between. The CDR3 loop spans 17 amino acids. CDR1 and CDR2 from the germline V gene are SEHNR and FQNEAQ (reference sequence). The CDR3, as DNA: TGTGCCAGCAGCTTAATAAGGACACGGGCGGATTACAATGAGCAGTTCTTC. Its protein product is CASSLIRTRADYNEQFF.

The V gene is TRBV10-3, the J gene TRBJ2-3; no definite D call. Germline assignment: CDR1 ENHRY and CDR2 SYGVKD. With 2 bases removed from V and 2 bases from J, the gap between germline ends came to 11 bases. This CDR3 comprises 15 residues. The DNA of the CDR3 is TGTGCCATCAGTGAGAAGAGGCTATTCACAGATACGCAGTATTTT. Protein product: CAISEKRLFTDTQYF.

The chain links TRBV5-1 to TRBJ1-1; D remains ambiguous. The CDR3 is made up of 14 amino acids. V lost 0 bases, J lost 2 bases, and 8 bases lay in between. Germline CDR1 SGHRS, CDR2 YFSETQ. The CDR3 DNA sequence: TGCGCCAGCAGCTTGGGCGGCCCTAACACTGAAGCTTTCTTT. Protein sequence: CASSLGGPNTEAFF.

CDR3 sequence (DNA): TGTGCCAGCAGCTTTATGGGTGGGACAGAAGGATATGGCTACACCTTC. Translating it yields CASSFMGGTEGYGYTF. The chain joins TRBV5-8 to TRBJ1-2; 7 positions match TRBD1. The CDR3 has 16 amino acids. V dropped 2 bases and J dropped 5; count of bases not matched to a gene: 12. Germline CDR1 SGHTS, CDR2 YDEGEE.

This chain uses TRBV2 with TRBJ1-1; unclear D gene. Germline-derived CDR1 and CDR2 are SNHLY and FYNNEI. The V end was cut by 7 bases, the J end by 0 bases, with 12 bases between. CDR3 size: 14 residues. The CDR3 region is CASTQIFMNTEAFF. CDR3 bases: TGTGCCAGCACACAGATTTTTATGAACACTGAAGCTTTCTTT.